The 31 T cell receptor beta chains reported below all come from one sample, sequenced in a study of blood T cells in healthy people across ages (dated by TCRdb to about 2015). Library method: 5' RACE. Instrument on record: Illumina HiSeq 2500. The second PCR ran for about 6 to 11 cycles and used a J-beta primer mix along with a sample-barcoded 5' primer. Using fastp trimming at Q25 and MiXCR clonotype assembly, TCRdb reanalyzed the public sequencing data and kept in-frame beta chains. Rows are unified per CDR3 protein, each entry keeping the most common DNA and genes. Recorded for this sample are some 760,000 distinct CDR3 sequences; roughly 25% of them occurred a single time. 9.4% of the sample is taken by the ten largest. In addition, the sample was reused for a study of T cells of mothers and their children.

Sequenced input: blood. Receptors were obtained from a boy younger than 18 in good health.

This chain connects TRBV6-4 to TRBJ2-5; 7 bases align to TRBD1. With 10 bases clipped from V and 1 base from J, the junction kept 6 bases outside the gene matches. Per germline, CDR1 MRHNA and CDR2 SNTAGT. The CDR3 covers 13 residues. CDR3 sequence reads: CATRTGPQETQYF. DNA for the CDR3: TGTGCCACCCGGACAGGACCCCAAGAGACCCAGTACTTC.

This clonotype was found many times. CDR3 DNA: TGTGCCAGCAGCCACGACAGGTATAGCAATCAGCCCCAGCATTTT. It translates to CASSHDRYSNQPQHF. This chain links TRBV4-2 with TRBJ1-5; a weak D match, TRBD1 (6 bases). Per the germline V gene, CDR1 is LGHNA and CDR2 is YNFKEQ. This CDR3 region has 15 residues. V was shortened by 3 bases and J by 0 bases, with 9 bases between the two germline ends.

The genes are TRBV29-1 and TRBJ2-7, with 10 bases lining up with TRBD1. CDR1 is SQVTM, CDR2 ANQGSEA, per germline. After removal of 6 bases from V and 7 bases from J, the junction contained 6 bases not matched to a gene. The length of the CDR3 is 12 residues. CDR3 nucleotide sequence: TGCAGCGTGCAAGACAGGGGGCGAGAGCAGTACTTC. It specifies CSVQDRGREQYF.

The count of this clonotype is one. The chain uses TRBV20-1 and TRBJ2-7, with unresolved D. The germline CDR1 and CDR2 sequences are DFQATT and SNEGSKA (reference sequence). Between the trimmed V and J ends, which lost 2 bases and 3 bases, there was a span of 14 bases. This CDR3 contains 14 residues. The CDR3 DNA reads TGCAGTGCTAGAAGGCCTGATTTTGGCTACGAGCAGTACTTC. Translated: CSARRPDFGYEQYF.

This clonotype appeared a single time. This chain connects TRBV20-1 to TRBJ2-4, with D possibly TRBD2 on 6 matching bases. Germline V gives CDR1 DFQATT, CDR2 SNEGSKA (reference sequence). V lost 0 bases and J 6 bases, leaving 12 bases between the germline ends. The CDR3 is 14 residues long. The CDR3 sequence: CSAREGDWTNIQYF. The DNA of the CDR3 is TGCAGTGCTAGAGAGGGGGACTGGACAAACATTCAGTACTTC.

A few counts support this clonotype. The gene calls are TRBV4-3 and TRBJ2-7; maybe TRBD2 (6 bases). The CDR3 sequence is 16 residues long. CDR1 is LGHNA and CDR2 is YSLEER in the germline V gene. Trimming removed 0 bases from V and 2 bases from J, with 14 bases in between. Written as DNA, the CDR3 is TGCGCCAGCAGCCAAGAATCAGTCGGGGGAACCTACGAGCAGTACTTC. The encoded protein is CASSQESVGGTYEQYF.

The J gene is TRBJ2-1, the V gene TRBV6-1; D is undetermined. The CDR3 covers 15 residues. V lost 4 bases and J 0 bases, leaving 10 bases between the germline ends. Germline V gene sequence: CDR1 MNHNS, CDR2 SASEGT. CDR3 protein: CASSAGLSSYNEQFF. CDR3 coding DNA: TGTGCCAGCAGTGCCGGGCTAAGCTCCTACAATGAGCAGTTCTTC.

This clonotype was seen a few times. The chain employs TRBV29-1 and TRBJ1-2; tentatively, D is TRBD1 (6 bases). Deletions cut 6 bases from V and 4 bases from J, with 15 bases between. Germline CDR1 and CDR2: SQVTM and ANQGSEA. The CDR3 loop spans 13 amino acids. CDR3 sequence reads: CSVLLGGSYGYTF. The CDR3 DNA follows: TGCAGCGTCCTCCTGGGGGGCAGCTATGGCTACACCTTC.

This clonotype has only a few counts. V usage is TRBV24-1 and J usage is TRBJ2-5; the match to TRBD2 covers 11 bases. The CDR3 is made up of 16 amino acids. CDR1 is KGHDR and CDR2 is SFDVKD in the germline V gene. Trimming cost V 4 bases and J 5 bases; bases outside gene matches: 8. The CDR3 DNA reads as TGTGCCACCAGTGACCCAGGGACTAGCGGTATGGAGACCCAGTACTTC. Its translation: CATSDPGTSGMETQYF.

In its sample, this clonotype was seen a few times. A read error is likely, as this CDR3 ends without the conserved phenylalanine or tryptophan. The V call is TRBV29-1, the J call TRBJ1-1; 10 bases line up with TRBD1. V lost 6 bases, J lost 4 bases, and 2 bases stayed unmatched. The CDR3 has 12 residues. The germline gives CDR1 SQVTM, CDR2 ANQGSEA. The CDR3 coding sequence is TGCAGCGTGCGGACAGGGGGCACTGAAGCTTTCCTT. As protein: CSVRTGGTEAFL.

This clonotype was recorded a few times. The chain uses TRBV10-3 and TRBJ2-7, with D possibly being TRBD1 or TRBD2 (6 bases each). This CDR3 is built from 14 residues. Looked up from germline, CDR1 is ENHRY and CDR2 is SYGVKD. Trimming removed 0 bases at V and 6 bases at J, with 12 bases between. The CDR3 region has the DNA TGTGCCATCAGTGAGTCAGGGGGGTTTGGCGAGCAGTACTTC. This gives the protein CAISESGGFGEQYF.

J is TRBJ1-2 and V is TRBV20-1; no clear D gene. Germline CDR1 DFQATT, CDR2 SNEGSKA (reference sequence). Trimming left V 5 bases short and J 4 bases short, with 11 bases between. The CDR3 spans 12 residues. CDR3 residues: CSAVTETYGYTF. The CDR3 region has the DNA TGCAGTGCTGTAACAGAGACCTATGGCTACACCTTC.

J is TRBJ1-5 and V is TRBV15, with 7 bases that match TRBD1. The CDR3 totals 16 residues. Germline V gives CDR1 LNHNV, CDR2 YYDKDF (reference sequence). V was clipped by 5 bases and J by 5 bases; unmatched bases: 12. CDR3 DNA sequence: TGTGCCACCAGCTCCGCCGAAGGGGGCGTCTATCAGCCCCAGCATTTT. It encodes CATSSAEGGVYQPQHF.

This clonotype appeared a few times. The chain is built from TRBV7-2 and TRBJ2-3; 8 positions match TRBD2. The CDR3 consists of 16 residues. V shed 5 bases and J 5 bases; nucleotides not matched to a gene: 12. In germline, CDR1 is SGHTA, CDR2 FQGNSA. CDR3: CASSLGAGGLRDTQYF. CDR3 coding DNA: TGTGCCAGCAGCCTTGGGGCGGGGGGCCTTCGAGATACGCAGTATTTT.

The chain employs TRBV9 and TRBJ2-2; TRBD2 matches at 9 bases. This CDR3 region has 16 residues. The germline CDR1 and CDR2 sequences are SGDLS and YYNGEE. J lost 4 bases, V lost 2 bases, and 6 bases had no gene match. In DNA form, the CDR3 reads TGTGCCAGCAGCGTTGAGACTAGCGGAGTCACCGGGGAGCTGTTTTTT. Translation gives CASSVETSGVTGELFF.

The CDR3: CATSSQGHAEQYF. CDR3 bases: TGTGCCACCAGCTCCCAGGGCCATGCCGAGCAGTACTTC. V is TRBV15 and J is TRBJ2-7, with a possible D match to TRBD1 (5 bases). The CDR3 has 13 residues. V lost 5 bases and J 6 bases, leaving 14 bases between the germline ends. The germline V gene encodes CDR1 LNHNV and CDR2 YYDKDF (reference sequence).

This clonotype occurred a few times. A junction end diverges from the germline sequence, so it may reflect a read error. This rearrangement joins TRBV9 to TRBJ2-1, with TRBD1 as a possible D gene (5 bases). The CDR3 length is 12 residues. CDR1 and CDR2 from the germline V gene are SGDLS and YYNGEE. The CDR3 spells CAGSDSYNEQFF. The DNA of the CDR3 is TGTGCCGGCAGCGACAGCTACAATGAGCAGTTCTTC.

This clonotype came up a few times. The J gene is TRBJ2-5, the V gene TRBV7-2; the D gene is possibly TRBD1 (6 bases). Germline loops: CDR1 SGHTA, CDR2 FQGNSA. The CDR3 loop spans 15 amino acids. Trimming took 3 bases from V and 5 from J, leaving 16 bases between them. In DNA, the CDR3 is TGTGCCAGCAGCTTTTCCGGGACAATACAGGAGACCCAGTACTTC. Encoded protein: CASSFSGTIQETQYF.

J is TRBJ2-5 and V is TRBV18, with 7 bases aligning to TRBD2. The J call is uncertain, as TRBJ2-7 better fits the DNA end. CDR3 size: 13 residues. The germline CDR1 and CDR2 sequences are KGHSH and LQKENI. This CDR3 is CASSQASGYEQYF. The CDR3 coding sequence is TGTGCCAGCTCACAGGCTAGCGGCTACGAGCAGTACTTC.

This chain connects TRBV9 to TRBJ2-7; TRBD1 matches 8 bases. Trimming at V came to 3 bases and at J to 3 bases, leaving 8 bases not matched to a gene. The CDR3 covers 15 residues. Germline V lookup: CDR1 SGDLS, CDR2 YYNGEE. In nucleotides, the CDR3 is TGTGCCAGCAGCGAGGACAGGGCCTCTGACTACGAGCAGTACTTC. It yields the protein CASSEDRASDYEQYF.

V is TRBV27 and J is TRBJ2-5; 7 bases agree with TRBD2. The V and J ends lost 3 bases and 9 bases, in that order; junction bases with no gene match: 7. The CDR3 runs to 13 residues. The germline V gene encodes CDR1 MNHEY and CDR2 SMNVEV (reference sequence). CDR3 bases: TGTGCCAGCAGTTTGGAATTAGCGGGCGCCCAGTACTTC. Protein: CASSLELAGAQYF.

This clonotype was recorded a few times. This chain connects TRBV20-1 to TRBJ2-3, with D hard to call. The CDR3 has 13 amino acids. The germline CDR1 and CDR2 sequences are DFQATT and SNEGSKA (reference sequence). V lost 7 bases and J 2 bases, leaving 13 bases between the germline ends. The CDR3 loop reads CSVSSAVTDTQYF. The CDR3 region has the DNA TGCAGTGTTAGTTCGGCAGTCACAGATACGCAGTATTTT.

This clonotype was found a few times. J is TRBJ2-3 and V is TRBV3-1, with D perhaps matching TRBD2 (5 bases). Trimming stripped 6 bases from V and 2 bases from J, with 12 bases between. The germline V gene has CDR1 LGHDT and CDR2 YNNKEL (reference sequence). The CDR3 spans 14 residues. DNA for the CDR3: TGTGCCAGCAGACCCACGAGGGCCACAGATACGCAGTATTTT. Its translation is CASRPTRATDTQYF.

J is TRBJ2-5 and V is TRBV28; 13 bases match TRBD2. This CDR3 region has 14 residues. Unmatched junction bases numbered 2, after V lost 6 bases and J lost 4 bases. The germline gives CDR1 MDHEN, CDR2 SYDVKM. CDR3 sequence (DNA): TGTGCCAGCAGAAGGACTAGCGGGAGAGAGACCCAGTACTTC. It codes for CASRRTSGRETQYF.

The gene calls are TRBV5-1 and TRBJ2-5; 8 nucleotides agree with TRBD2. The J call is in doubt because the DNA end fits TRBJ2-7 better. The CDR3 runs 15 residues. Per germline, CDR1 SGHRS and CDR2 YFSETQ. CDR3 in amino acids: CASSIFSGTIYEQYF. CDR3 DNA sequence: TGCGCCAGCAGCATTTTTAGCGGGACAATCTACGAGCAGTACTTC.

The gene calls are TRBV7-9 and TRBJ2-7; 15 bases line up with TRBD2. Looked up from germline, CDR1 is SEHNR and CDR2 is FQNEAQ (reference sequence). V gave up 3 bases and J gave up 3 bases; unmatched junction bases: 6. CDR3 length equals 17 residues. The CDR3 here is CASSFRTSGRVSYEQYF. The DNA of the CDR3 is TGTGCCAGCAGCTTCCGGACTAGCGGGAGGGTAAGCTACGAGCAGTACTTC.

The V and J genes are TRBV4-1 and TRBJ2-4; D could derive from TRBD1 or TRBD2 (5 bases each). The germline gives CDR1 MGHRA, CDR2 YSYEKL. V was shortened by 1 base and J by 5 bases, with 15 bases between the two germline ends. There are 16 residues in the CDR3. The CDR3 DNA sequence: TGCGCCAGCAGCCAAGGGTTGGGAAGGGACCAAAACATTCAGTACTTC. It is translated as CASSQGLGRDQNIQYF.

This clonotype has more than one count but fewer than ten. The chain is built from TRBV11-1 and TRBJ2-3, with 13 positions matching TRBD2. The CDR3 runs 21 residues. Trimming took 1 base from V and 2 from J; bases not matched to a gene: 15. Per germline, CDR1 SGHAT and CDR2 FQDESV (reference sequence). This CDR3 reads CASSLGRTSGSPEINTDTQYF. The CDR3 DNA reads as TGTGCCAGCAGCTTAGGTAGGACTAGCGGGAGCCCCGAAATCAACACAGATACGCAGTATTTT.

This chain links TRBV7-2 with TRBJ1-3; no definite D call. Germline V gene sequence: CDR1 SGHTA, CDR2 FQGNSA. V shed 1 base and J shed 0 bases, with 10 bases lying between them. The CDR3 covers 16 residues. The CDR3 here is CASSLGLWASGNTIYF. CDR3 in DNA: TGTGCCAGCAGCTTAGGGCTATGGGCCTCTGGAAACACCATATATTTT.

This clonotype was found a few times. This rearrangement joins TRBV5-1 to TRBJ1-2; 10 nucleotides line up with TRBD1. The V gene end was trimmed by 2 bases and the J gene end by 6 bases; junction bases not matched to a gene: 7. Looked up from germline, CDR1 is SGHRS and CDR2 is YFSETQ. The CDR3 totals 15 residues. As DNA, the CDR3 is TGCGCCAGCAGCTTAGACGGGACAGGGGTAGATGGCTACACCTTC. It codes for CASSLDGTGVDGYTF.

This clonotype was found a few times. V and J are TRBV2 and TRBJ1-2; weak D call: TRBD1 (6 bases). This CDR3 spans 14 amino acids. The V gene lost 4 bases and the J gene lost 4 bases, with 13 bases spanning the gap. The germline CDR1 and CDR2 sequences are SNHLY and FYNNEI. The CDR3 loop is CASSGTEILYGYTF. The CDR3 bases are TGTGCCAGCAGTGGGACAGAAATTCTCTATGGCTACACCTTC.